This T cell receptor (beta chain) is drawn from a study of radiotherapy plus CTLA-4 blockade in lung cancer. This table comes from immunoSEQ multiplex PCR, and its TCRdb copy is limited to in-frame clones, with some not included. The sample lists some 90,000 clones; 75% to 90% were seen once. The study, taken as a whole, reports: Blood-borne expansion of tumor-derived TCR clones followed radiotherapy plus ipilimumab.

Notes on this clone: As yet, its antigen is unknown.

Trimming took 4 bases from V and 6 from J; bases not matched to a gene: 8. Germline values: CDR1 MNHNY, CDR2 SVGAGI (reference sequence). The CDR3 is 15 amino acids. The chain links TRBV6-6 to TRBJ2-1; 8 positions match TRBD1. Sequenced material: peripheral blood, taken from a patient treated with radiotherapy plus ipilimumab. The TCR comes from a human donor with non-small cell lung cancer who had a partial response to radiotherapy plus ipilimumab. CDR3 in amino acids: CASSSGTGRINEQFF. Written as DNA, the CDR3 is TGTGCCAGCAGTTCCGGGACAGGACGGATCAATGAGCAGTTCTTC.